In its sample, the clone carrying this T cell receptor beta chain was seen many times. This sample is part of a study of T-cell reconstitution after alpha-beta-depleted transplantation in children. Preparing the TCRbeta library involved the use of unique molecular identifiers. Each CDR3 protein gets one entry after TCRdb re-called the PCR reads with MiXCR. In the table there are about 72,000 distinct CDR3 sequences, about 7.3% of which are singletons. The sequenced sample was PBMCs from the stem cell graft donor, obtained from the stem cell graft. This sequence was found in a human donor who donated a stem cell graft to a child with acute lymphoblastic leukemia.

Here the CDR3 reads CASSKTGVGAKNIQYF. In DNA form, the CDR3 reads TGTGCCAGCAGCAAGACGGGTGTCGGAGCCAAAAACATTCAGTACTTC. This chain connects TRBV6-5 to TRBJ2-4, with D unresolved. This CDR3 has 16 residues. Germline V CDR1 and CDR2: MNHEY, SVGAGI. Trimming left V 6 bases short and J 0 bases short, with 15 bases between.